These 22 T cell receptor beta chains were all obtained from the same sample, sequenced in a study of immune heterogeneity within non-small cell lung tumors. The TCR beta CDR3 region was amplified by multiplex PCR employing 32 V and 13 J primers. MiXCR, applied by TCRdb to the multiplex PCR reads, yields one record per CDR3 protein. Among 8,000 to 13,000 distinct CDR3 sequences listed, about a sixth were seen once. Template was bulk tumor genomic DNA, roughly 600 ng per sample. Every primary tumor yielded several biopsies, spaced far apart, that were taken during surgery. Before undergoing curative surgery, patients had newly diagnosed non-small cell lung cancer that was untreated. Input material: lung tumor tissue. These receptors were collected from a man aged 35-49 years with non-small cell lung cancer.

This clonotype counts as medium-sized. CDR3 nucleotides: TGTGCCAGCAAGGGGATACCAGCCACAGGGGCCAATTCACCCCTCCACTTT. Translated, it gives CASKGIPATGANSPLHF. The chain joins TRBV27 to TRBJ1-6; 7 bases match TRBD1. V shed 7 bases and J 7 bases; nucleotides not matched to a gene: 16. The CDR3 runs to 17 residues. From germline, CDR1 is MNHEY and CDR2 SMNVEV (reference sequence).

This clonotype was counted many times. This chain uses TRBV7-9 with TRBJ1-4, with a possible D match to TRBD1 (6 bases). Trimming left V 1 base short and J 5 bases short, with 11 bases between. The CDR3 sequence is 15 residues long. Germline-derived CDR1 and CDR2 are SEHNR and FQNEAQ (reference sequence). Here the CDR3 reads CASSLGGHGNEKLFF. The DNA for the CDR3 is TGTGCCAGCAGCTTAGGGGGACACGGCAATGAAAAACTGTTTTTT. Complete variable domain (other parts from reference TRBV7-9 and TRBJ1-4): DTGVSQNPRHKITKRGQNVTFRCDPISEHNRLYWYRQTLGQGPEFLTYFQNEAQLEKSRLLSDRFSAERPKGSFSTLEIQRTEQGDSAMYLCASSLGGHGNEKLFFGSGTQLSVL.

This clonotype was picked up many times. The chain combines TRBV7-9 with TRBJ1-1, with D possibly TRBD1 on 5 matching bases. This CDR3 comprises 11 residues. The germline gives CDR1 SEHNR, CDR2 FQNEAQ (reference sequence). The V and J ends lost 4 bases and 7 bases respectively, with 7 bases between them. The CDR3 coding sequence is TGTGCCAGCAGCTACACAGGTGAAGCTTTCTTT. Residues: CASSYTGEAFF.

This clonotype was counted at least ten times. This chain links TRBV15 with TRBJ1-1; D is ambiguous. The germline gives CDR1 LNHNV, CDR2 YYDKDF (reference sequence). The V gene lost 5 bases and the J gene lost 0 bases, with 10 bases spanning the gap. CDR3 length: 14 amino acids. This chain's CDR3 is CATSGGLMNTEAFF. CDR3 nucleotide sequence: TGTGCCACCAGCGGCGGACTGATGAACACTGAAGCTTTCTTT.

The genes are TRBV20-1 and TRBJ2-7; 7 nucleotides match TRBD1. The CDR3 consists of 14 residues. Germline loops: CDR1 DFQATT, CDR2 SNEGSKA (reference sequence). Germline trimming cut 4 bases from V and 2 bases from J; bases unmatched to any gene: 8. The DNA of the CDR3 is TGCAGTGCTAAAGGGGGCGCAGCGACCTACGAGCAGTACTTC. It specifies CSAKGGAATYEQYF.

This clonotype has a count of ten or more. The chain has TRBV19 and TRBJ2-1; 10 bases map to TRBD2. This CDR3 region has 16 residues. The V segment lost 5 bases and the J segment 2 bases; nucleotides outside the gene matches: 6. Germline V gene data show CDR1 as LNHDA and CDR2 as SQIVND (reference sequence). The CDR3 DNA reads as TGTGCCAGTAGTCCCGGACTAGCGGAAACCTACAATGAGCAGTTCTTC. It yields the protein CASSPGLAETYNEQFF.

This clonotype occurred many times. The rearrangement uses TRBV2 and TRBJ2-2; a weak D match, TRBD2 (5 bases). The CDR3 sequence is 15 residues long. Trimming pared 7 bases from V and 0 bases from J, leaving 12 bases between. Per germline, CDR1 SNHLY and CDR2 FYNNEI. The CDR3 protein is CASTCRTSNTGELFF. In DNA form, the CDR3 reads TGTGCCAGCACCTGCCGGACTTCGAACACCGGGGAGCTGTTTTTT. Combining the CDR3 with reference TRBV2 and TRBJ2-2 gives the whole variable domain EPEVTQTPSHQVTQMGQEVILRCVPISNHLYFYWYRQILGQKVEFLVSFYNNEISEKSEIFDDQFSVERPDGSNFTLKIRSTKLEDSAMYFCASTCRTSNTGELFFGEGSRLTVL.

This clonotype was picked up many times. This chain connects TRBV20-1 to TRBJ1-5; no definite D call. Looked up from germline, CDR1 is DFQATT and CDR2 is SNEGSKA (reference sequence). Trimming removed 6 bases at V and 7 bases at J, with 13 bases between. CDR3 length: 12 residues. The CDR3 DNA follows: TGCAGTGCCCGGCCGTCGGGACAGCCCCAGCATTTT. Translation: CSARPSGQPQHF.

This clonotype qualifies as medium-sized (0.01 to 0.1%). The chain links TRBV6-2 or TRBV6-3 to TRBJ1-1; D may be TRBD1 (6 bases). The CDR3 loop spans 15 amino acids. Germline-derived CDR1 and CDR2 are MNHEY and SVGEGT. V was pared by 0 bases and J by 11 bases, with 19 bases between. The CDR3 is CASSYSSPNRESAFF. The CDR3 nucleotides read TGTGCCAGCAGTTACTCGTCCCCAAACAGGGAGTCGGCTTTCTTT.

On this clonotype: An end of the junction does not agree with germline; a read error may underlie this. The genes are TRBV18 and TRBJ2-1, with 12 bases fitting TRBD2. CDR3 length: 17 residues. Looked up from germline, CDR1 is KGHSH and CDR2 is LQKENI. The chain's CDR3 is CARSLLAGGIRRKEQFF. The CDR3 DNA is TGTGCCAGATCACTACTAGCGGGAGGTATCCGTAGGAAGGAGCAGTTCTTC.

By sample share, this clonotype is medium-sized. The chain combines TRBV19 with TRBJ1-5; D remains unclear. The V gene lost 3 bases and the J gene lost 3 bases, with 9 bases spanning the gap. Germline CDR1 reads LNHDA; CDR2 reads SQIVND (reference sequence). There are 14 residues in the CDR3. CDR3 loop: CASSMSGYNQPQHF. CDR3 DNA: TGTGCCAGTAGTATGTCGGGATACAATCAGCCCCAGCATTTT.

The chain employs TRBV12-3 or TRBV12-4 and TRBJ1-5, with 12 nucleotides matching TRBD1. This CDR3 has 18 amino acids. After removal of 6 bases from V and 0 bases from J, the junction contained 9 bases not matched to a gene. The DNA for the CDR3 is TGTGCCAGCAGCCCCGGGGACAGGGGGCGTTATAGCAATCAGCCCCAGCATTTT. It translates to CASSPGDRGRYSNQPQHF.

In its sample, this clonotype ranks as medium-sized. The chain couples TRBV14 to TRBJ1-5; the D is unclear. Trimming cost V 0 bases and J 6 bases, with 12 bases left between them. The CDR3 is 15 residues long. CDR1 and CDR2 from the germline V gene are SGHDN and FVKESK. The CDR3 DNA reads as TGTGCCAGCAGCCAAGATTCTAGGGTTGGTCAGCCCCAGCATTTT. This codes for CASSQDSRVGQPQHF.

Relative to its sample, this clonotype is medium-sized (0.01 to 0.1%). The DNA for the CDR3 is TGTGCCAGCAGTTTCGGAACACGGGATTCTTTCTATGGCTACACCTTC. Translated: CASSFGTRDSFYGYTF. The chain carries TRBV28 and TRBJ1-2; D is ambiguous. This CDR3 has 16 residues. Trimming left V 3 bases short and J 4 bases short, with 18 bases between. The germline V gene has CDR1 MDHEN and CDR2 SYDVKM.

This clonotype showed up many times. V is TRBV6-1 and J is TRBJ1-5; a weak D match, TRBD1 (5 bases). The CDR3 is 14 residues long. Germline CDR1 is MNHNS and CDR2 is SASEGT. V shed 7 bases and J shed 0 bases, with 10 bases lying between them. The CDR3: CASTRTRSNQPQHF. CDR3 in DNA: TGTGCCAGCACTCGGACACGTAGCAATCAGCCCCAGCATTTT.

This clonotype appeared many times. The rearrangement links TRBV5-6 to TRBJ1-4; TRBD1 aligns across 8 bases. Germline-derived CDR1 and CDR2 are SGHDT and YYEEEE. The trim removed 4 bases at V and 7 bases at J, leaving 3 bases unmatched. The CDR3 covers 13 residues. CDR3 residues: CASSVGQGEKLFF. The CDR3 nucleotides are TGTGCCAGCAGCGTTGGACAGGGTGAAAAACTGTTTTTT.

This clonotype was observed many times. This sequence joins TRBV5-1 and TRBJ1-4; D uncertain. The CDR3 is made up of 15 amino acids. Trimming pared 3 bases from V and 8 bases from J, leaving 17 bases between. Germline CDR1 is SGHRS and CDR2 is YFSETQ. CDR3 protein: CASSSSAGPGEKLFF. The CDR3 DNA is TGCGCCAGCAGCTCATCGGCCGGCCCGGGAGAAAAACTGTTTTTT.

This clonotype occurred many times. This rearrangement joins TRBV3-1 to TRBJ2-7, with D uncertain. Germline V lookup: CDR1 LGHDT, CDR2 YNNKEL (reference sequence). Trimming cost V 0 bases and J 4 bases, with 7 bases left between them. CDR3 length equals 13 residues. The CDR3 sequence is CASSQESGYEQYF. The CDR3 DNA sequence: TGTGCCAGCAGCCAAGAGTCCGGGTACGAGCAGTACTTC.

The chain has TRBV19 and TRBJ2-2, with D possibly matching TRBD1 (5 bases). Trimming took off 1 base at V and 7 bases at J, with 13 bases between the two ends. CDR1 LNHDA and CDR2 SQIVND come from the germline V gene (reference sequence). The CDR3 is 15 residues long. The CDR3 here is CASSIVWSGFGELFF. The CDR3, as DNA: TGTGCCAGTAGTATAGTGTGGTCAGGGTTCGGGGAGCTGTTTTTT. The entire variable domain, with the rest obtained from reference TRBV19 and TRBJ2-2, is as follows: DGGITQSPKYLFRKEGQNVTLSCEQNLNHDAMYWYRQDPGQGLRLIYYSQIVNDFQKGDIAEGYSVSREKKESFPLTVTSAQKNPTAFYLCASSIVWSGFGELFFGEGSRLTVL.

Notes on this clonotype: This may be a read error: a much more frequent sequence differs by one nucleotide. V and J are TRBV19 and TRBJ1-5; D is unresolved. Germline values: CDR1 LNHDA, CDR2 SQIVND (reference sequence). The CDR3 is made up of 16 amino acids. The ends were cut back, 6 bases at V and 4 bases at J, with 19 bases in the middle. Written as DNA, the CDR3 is TGTGCCAGTAGGAACTCGGTGGGCATTAATAATCAGCCCCAGCATTTT. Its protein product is CASRNSVGINNQPQHF.

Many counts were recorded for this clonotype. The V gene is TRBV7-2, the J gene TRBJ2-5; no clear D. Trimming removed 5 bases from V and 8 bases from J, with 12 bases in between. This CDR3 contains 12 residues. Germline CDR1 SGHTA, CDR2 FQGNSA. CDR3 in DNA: TGTGCCAGCAGCCCGGCAACGTCTACCCAGTACTTC. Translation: CASSPATSTQYF.

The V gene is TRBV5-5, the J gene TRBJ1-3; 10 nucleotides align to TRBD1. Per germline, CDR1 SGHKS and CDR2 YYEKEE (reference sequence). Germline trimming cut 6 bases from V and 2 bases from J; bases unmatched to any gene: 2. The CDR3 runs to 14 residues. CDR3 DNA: TGTGCCAGCACCGGGACAGGGGCTGGAAACACCATATATTTT. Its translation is CASTGTGAGNTIYF.